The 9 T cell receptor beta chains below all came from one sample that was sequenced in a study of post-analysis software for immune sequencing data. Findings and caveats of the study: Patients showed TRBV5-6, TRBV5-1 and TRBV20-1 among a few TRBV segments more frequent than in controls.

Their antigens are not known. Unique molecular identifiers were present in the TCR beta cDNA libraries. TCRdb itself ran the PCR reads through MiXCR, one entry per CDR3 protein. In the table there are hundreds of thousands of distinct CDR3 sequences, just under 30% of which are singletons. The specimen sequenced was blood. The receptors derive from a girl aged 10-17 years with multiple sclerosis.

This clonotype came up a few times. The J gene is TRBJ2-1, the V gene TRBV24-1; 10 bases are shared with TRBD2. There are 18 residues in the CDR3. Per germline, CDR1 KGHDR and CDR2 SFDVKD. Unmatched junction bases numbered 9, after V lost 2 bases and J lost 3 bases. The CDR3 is CATSDSGVAGGLYNEQFF. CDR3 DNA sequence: TGTGCCACCAGTGATTCTGGGGTAGCGGGGGGACTCTACAATGAGCAGTTCTTC.

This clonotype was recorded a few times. CDR3 amino acids: CASRSVSGANVLTF. Written as DNA, the CDR3 is TGCGCCAGCAGATCCGTCTCTGGGGCCAACGTCCTGACTTTC. The rearrangement joins TRBV5-1 to TRBJ2-6; D gene uncertain. This CDR3 is built from 14 residues. V was trimmed by 5 bases and J by 0 bases, leaving 6 bases between them. Germline loops: CDR1 SGHRS, CDR2 YFSETQ.

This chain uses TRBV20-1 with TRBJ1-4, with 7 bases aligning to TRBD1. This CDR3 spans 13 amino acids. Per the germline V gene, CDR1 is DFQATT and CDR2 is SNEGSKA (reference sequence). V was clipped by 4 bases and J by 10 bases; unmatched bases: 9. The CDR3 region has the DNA TGCAGTGCTACCCAGGGGGGCGATGGAAAACTGTTTTTT. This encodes CSATQGGDGKLFF.

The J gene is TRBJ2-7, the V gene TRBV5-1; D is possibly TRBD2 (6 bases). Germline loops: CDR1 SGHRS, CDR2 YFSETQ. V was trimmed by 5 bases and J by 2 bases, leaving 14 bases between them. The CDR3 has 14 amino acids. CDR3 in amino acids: CASRGGPATYEQYF. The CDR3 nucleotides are TGCGCCAGCAGGGGGGGACCGGCGACCTACGAGCAGTACTTC.

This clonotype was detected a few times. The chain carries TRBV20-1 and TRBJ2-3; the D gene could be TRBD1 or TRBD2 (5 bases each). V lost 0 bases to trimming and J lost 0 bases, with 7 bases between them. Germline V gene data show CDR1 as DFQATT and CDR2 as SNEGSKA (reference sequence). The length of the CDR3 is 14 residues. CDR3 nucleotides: TGCAGTGCTAGAGAGTGGGACAGCACAGATACGCAGTATTTT. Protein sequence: CSAREWDSTDTQYF.

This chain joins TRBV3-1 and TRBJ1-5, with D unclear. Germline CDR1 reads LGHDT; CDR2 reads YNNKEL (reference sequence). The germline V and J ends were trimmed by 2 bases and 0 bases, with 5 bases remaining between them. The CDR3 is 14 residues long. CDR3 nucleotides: TGTGCCAGCAGCCAAATGGCTAGCAATCAGCCCCAGCATTTT. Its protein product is CASSQMASNQPQHF.

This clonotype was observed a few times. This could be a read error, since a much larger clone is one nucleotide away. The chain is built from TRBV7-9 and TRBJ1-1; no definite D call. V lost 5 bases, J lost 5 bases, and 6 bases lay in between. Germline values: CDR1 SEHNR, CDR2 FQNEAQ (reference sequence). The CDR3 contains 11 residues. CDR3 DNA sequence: TGTGCCAGCAGCATAGGGACTGAAGCTTTCTTT. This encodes CASSIGTEAFF. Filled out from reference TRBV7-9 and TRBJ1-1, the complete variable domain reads DTGVSQNPRHKITKRGQNVTFRCDPISEHNRLYWYRQTLGQGPEFLTYFQNEAQLEKSRLLSDRFSAERPKGSFSTLEIQRTEQGDSAMYLCASSIGTEAFFGQGTRLTVV.

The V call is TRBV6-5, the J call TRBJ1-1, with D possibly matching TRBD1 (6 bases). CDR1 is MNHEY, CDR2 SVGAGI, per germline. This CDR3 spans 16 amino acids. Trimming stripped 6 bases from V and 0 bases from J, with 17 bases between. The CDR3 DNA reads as TGTGCCAGCAGCAACTACAGGGTTCCTATGAACACTGAAGCTTTCTTT. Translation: CASSNYRVPMNTEAFF.

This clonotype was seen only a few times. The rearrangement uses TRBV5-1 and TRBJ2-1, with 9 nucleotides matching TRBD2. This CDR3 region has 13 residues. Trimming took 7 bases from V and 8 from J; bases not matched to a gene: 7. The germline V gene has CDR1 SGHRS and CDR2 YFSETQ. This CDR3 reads CASRGLALDEQFF. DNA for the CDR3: TGCGCCAGCCGGGGACTAGCACTCGATGAGCAGTTCTTC.